This T cell receptor (beta chain) was recovered during a study of monozygotic twins with cystic fibrosis. Regarding the study as a whole: Median Simpson clonality of 0.0095 suggested naive T cells predominated.

The germline V gene encodes CDR1 LNHDA and CDR2 SQIVND (reference sequence). V shed 7 bases and J shed 4 bases, with 19 bases lying between them. The CDR3 is 16 amino acids. In the case of this clone: The antigen is undetermined.

Sequenced by immunoSEQ multiplex PCR; TCRdb stores in-frame clones only, minus some. The table has 25,000 to 30,000 clones, approximately 90% seen once. This TCR came from a girl aged 2 to 10 with cystic fibrosis. The sequenced sample was blood. The V gene is TRBV19, the J gene TRBJ2-2; D gene ambiguous. The CDR3 sequence: CASNPRGRAVTGELFF. The CDR3, as DNA: TGTGCCAGTAACCCTAGAGGACGGGCGGTCACCGGGGAGCTGTTTTTT.